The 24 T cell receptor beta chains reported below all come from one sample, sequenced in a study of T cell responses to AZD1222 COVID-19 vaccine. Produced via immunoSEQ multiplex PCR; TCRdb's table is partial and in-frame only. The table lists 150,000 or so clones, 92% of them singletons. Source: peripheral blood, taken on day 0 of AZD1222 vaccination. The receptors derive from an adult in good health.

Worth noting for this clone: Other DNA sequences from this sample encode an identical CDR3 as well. The CDR3 region has the DNA TGTGCCAGTAGTACAGCATACACTGAAGCTTTCTTT. This translates into CASSTAYTEAFF. This rearrangement joins TRBV19 to TRBJ1-1; D gene uncertain. Germline V CDR1 and CDR2: LNHDA, SQIVND (reference sequence). V was cut by 4 bases and J by 3 bases, with 6 bases left in between. The CDR3 covers 12 residues. The variable domain in full, with the rest retrieved from reference TRBV19 and TRBJ1-1, is DGGITQSPKYLFRKEGQNVTLSCEQNLNHDAMYWYRQDPGQGLRLIYYSQIVNDFQKGDIAEGYSVSREKKESFPLTVTSAQKNPTAFYLCASSTAYTEAFFGQGTRLTVV.

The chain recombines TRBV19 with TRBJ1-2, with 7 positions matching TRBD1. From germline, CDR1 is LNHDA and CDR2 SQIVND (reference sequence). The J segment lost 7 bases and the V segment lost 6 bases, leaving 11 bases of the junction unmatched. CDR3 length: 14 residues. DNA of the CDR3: TGTGCCAGTAGAGCACAGGGGATGCGGCGTGGCTACACCTTC. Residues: CASRAQGMRRGYTF.

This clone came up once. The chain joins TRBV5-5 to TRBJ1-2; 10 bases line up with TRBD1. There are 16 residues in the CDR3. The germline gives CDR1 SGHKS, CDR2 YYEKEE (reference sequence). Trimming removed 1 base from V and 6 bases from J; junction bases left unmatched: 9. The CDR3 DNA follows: TGTGCCAGCAGCTTGTCCGACAGGGGGCTGATGAATGGCTACACCTTC. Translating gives CASSLSDRGLMNGYTF.

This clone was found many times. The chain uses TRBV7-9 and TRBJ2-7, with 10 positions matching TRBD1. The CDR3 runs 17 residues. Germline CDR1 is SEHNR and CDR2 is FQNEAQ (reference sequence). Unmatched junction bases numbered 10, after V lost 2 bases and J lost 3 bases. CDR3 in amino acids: CASSLIGTGVRGYEQYF. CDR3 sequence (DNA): TGTGCCAGCAGCTTAATTGGGACAGGGGTTCGAGGCTACGAGCAGTACTTC.

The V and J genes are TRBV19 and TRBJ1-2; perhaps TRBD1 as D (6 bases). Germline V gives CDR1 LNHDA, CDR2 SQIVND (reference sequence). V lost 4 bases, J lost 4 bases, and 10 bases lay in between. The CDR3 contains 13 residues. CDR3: CASSTWTAYGYTF. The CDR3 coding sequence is TGTGCCAGTAGTACCTGGACAGCCTATGGCTACACCTTC.

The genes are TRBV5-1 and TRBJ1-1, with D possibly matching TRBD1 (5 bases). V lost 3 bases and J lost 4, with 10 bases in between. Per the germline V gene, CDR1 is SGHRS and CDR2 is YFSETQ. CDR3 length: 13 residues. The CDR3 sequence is CASSWDGSTEAFF. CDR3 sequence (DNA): TGCGCCAGCAGCTGGGACGGGAGCACTGAAGCTTTCTTT.

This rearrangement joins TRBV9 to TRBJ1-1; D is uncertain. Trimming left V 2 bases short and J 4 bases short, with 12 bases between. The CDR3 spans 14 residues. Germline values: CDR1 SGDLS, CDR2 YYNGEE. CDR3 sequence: CASSVEGGGTEAFF. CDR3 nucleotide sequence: TGTGCCAGCAGCGTGGAGGGAGGAGGCACTGAAGCTTTCTTT.

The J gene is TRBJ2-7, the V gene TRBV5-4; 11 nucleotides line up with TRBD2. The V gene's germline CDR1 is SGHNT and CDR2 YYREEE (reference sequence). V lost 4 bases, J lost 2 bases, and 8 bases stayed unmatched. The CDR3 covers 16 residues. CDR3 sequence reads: CASSPGTSGATYEQYF. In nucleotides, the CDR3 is TGTGCCAGCAGCCCCGGGACTAGCGGCGCCACCTACGAGCAGTACTTC.

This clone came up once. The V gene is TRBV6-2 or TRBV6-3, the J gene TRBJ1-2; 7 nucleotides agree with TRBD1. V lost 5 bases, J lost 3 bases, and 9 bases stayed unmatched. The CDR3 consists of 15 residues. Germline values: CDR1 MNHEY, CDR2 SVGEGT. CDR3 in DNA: TGTGCCAGCAGTACCGTTCCGACAGGGTACTATGGCTACACCTTC. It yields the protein CASSTVPTGYYGYTF.

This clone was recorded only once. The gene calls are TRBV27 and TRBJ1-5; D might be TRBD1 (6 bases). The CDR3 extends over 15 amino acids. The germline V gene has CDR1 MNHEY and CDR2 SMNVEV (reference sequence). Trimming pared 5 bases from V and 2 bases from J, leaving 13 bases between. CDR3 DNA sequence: TGTGCCAGCAGTCGTCGCGGGGGCGGCAATCAGCCCCAGCATTTT. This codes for CASSRRGGGNQPQHF.

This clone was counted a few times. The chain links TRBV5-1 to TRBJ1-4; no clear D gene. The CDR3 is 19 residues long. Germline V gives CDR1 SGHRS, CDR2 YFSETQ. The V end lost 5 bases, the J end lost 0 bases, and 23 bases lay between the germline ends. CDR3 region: CASRPFGRTPVATNEKLFF. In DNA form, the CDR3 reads TGCGCCAGCAGACCCTTTGGACGGACGCCCGTTGCAACTAATGAAAAACTGTTTTTT.

In DNA form, the CDR3 reads TGCAGCGTTAAGGGGGCAGCTAATGAAAAACTGTTTTTT. Residues: CSVKGAANEKLFF. The chain has TRBV29-1 and TRBJ1-4, with 7 positions matching TRBD1. J gave up 3 bases and V 5 bases, and 3 bases lay outside the gene matches. CDR1 is SQVTM and CDR2 is ANQGSEA in the germline V gene. The CDR3 has 13 residues.

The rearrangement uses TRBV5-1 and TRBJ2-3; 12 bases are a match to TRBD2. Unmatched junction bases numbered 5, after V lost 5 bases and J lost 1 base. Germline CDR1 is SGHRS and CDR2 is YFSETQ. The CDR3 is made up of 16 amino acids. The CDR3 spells CASSLGLAGGTDTQYF. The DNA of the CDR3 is TGCGCCAGCAGTCTGGGACTAGCGGGCGGCACAGATACGCAGTATTTT.

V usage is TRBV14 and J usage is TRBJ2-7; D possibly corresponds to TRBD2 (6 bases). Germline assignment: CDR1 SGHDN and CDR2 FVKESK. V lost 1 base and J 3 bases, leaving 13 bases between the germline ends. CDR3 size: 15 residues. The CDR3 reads CASSQGPGRIYEQYF. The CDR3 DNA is TGTGCCAGCAGCCAAGGACCAGGGAGGATCTACGAGCAGTACTTC. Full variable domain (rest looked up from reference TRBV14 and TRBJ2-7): EAGVTQFPSHSVIEKGQTVTLRCDPISGHDNLYWYRRVMGKEIKFLLHFVKESKQDESGMPNNRFLAERTGGTYSTLKVQPAELEDSGVYFCASSQGPGRIYEQYFGPGTRLTVT.

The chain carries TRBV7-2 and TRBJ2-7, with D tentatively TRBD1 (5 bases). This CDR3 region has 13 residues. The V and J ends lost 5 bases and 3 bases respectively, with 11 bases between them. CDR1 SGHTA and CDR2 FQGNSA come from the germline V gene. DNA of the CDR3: TGTGCCAGCAGCCCACAAAGGGGCTACGAGCAGTACTTC. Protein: CASSPQRGYEQYF.

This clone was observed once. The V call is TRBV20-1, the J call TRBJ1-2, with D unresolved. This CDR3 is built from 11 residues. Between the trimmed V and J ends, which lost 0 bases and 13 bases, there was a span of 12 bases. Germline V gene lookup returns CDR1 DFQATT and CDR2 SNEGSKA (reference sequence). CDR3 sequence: CSAREKREFTF. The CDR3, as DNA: TGCAGTGCTAGAGAGAAACGGGAATTCACCTTC.

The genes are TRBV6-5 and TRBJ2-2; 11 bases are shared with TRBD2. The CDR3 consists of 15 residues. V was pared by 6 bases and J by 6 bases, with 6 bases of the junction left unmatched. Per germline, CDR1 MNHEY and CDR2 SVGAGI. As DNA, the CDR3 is TGTGCCAGCAGGCTAGCGGGGGGTCAGCCCGGGGAGCTGTTTTTT. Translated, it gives CASRLAGGQPGELFF.

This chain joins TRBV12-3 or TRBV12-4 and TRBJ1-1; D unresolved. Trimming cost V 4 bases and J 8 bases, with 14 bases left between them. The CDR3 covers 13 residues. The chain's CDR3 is CASSSSRRSEAFF. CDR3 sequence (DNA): TGTGCCAGCAGTTCATCGAGAAGGAGCGAAGCTTTCTTT.

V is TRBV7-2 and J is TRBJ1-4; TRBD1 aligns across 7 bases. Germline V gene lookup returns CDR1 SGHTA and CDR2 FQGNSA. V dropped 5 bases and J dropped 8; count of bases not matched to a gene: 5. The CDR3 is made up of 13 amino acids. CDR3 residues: CASSRGQTEKLFF. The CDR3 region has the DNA TGTGCCAGCAGCCGGGGACAGACCGAAAAACTGTTTTTT.

The CDR3 sequence is CASSMTGVSGYTF. CDR3 in DNA: TGTGCCAGCAGTATGACAGGGGTGAGTGGCTACACCTTC. The rearrangement joins TRBV12-3 or TRBV12-4 to TRBJ1-2, with 8 bases matching TRBD1. The junction had 6 bases not matched to a gene; V was cut back by 5 bases and J by 7 bases. The CDR3 is made up of 13 amino acids.

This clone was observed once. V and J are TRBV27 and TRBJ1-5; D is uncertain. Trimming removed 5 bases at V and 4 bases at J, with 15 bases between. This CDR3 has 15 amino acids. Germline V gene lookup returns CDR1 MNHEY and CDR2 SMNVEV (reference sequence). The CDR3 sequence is CASSRHENINQPQHF. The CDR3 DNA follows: TGTGCCAGCAGTAGACACGAAAATATTAATCAGCCCCAGCATTTT.

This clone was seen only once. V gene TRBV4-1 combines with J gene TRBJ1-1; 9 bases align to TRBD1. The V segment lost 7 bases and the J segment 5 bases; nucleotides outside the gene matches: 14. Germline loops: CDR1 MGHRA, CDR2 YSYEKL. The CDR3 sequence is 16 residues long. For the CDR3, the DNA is TGCGCCAGCAACCTCTACTTAGGTGACAGGGGGACTGAAGCTTTCTTT. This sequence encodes CASNLYLGDRGTEAFF.

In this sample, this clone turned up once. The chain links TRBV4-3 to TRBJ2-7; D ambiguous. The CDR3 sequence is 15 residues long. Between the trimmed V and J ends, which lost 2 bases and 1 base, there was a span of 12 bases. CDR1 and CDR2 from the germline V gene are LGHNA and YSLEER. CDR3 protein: CASSQSLDLSYEQYF. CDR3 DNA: TGCGCCAGCAGCCAATCGCTCGACCTTTCCTACGAGCAGTACTTC.

The CDR3 DNA follows: TGTGCCAGCAGTGCGCAGGGGGGTAGTCAAATTGGAAACACCATATATTTT. Its translation: CASSAQGGSQIGNTIYF. The V and J genes are TRBV2 and TRBJ1-3, with 7 nucleotides matching TRBD1. Germline trimming cut 4 bases from V and 3 bases from J; bases unmatched to any gene: 12. Germline CDR1 SNHLY, CDR2 FYNNEI. CDR3 length: 17 amino acids.